The clone carrying this TCR beta chain has at least ten counts. The antigen is undetermined. This specimen comes from a study of T-cell reconstitution after alpha-beta-depleted transplantation in children. With 0 bases clipped from V and 4 bases from J, the junction kept 2 bases outside the gene matches. The germline gives CDR1 MDHEN, CDR2 SYDVKM. The CDR3 has 15 amino acids. This sample's TCRbeta library carried unique molecular identifier barcodes. TCRdb passed the PCR reads through MiXCR, listing each CDR3 protein once. The data contain hundreds of thousands of distinct CDR3 sequences, around 13% of them seen just once; the ten biggest clones take up roughly 2.3%. General study findings and limits: Several hundred expanded graft clones reportedly gave rise to the alpha-beta T cells present about two months after transplant. In some patients, recipient T cells and intrathymic progenitors surviving conditioning explained high day-60 diversity. One year after transplant, T-cell counts and diversity came mostly from newly produced T cells.

Sequencing used PBMCs, mostly from graft donor cells, obtained 360 days after TCRalphabeta/CD19-depleted stem cell transplant. This chain connects TRBV28 to TRBJ2-2, with 7 bases lining up with TRBD2. The clonotype was recovered from a male patient under 18 who had a stem cell transplant for acute myeloid leukemia, so the T cells may come from the graft donor. The CDR3 reads CASSLWTGGTGELFF. The CDR3 nucleotides are TGTGCCAGCAGTTTATGGACGGGAGGCACCGGGGAGCTGTTTTTT.